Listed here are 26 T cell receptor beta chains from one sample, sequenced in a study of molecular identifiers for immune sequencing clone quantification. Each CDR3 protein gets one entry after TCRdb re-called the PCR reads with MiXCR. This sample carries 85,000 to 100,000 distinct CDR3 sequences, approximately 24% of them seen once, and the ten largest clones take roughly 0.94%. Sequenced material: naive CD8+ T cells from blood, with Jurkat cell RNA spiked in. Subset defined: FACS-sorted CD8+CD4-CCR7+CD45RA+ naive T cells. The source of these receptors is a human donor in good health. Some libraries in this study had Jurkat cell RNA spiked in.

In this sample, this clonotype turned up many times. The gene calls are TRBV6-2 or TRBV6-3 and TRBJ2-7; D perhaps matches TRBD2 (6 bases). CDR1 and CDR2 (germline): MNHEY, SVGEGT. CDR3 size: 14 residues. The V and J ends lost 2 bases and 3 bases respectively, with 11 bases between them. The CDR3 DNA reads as TGTGCCAGCAGTTACGGGGGAGGTTACTACGAGCAGTACTTC. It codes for CASSYGGGYYEQYF.

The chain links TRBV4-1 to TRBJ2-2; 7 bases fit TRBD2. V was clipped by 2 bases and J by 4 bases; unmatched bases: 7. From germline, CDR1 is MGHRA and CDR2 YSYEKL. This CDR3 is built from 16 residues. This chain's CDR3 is CASSQSSGDLTGELFF. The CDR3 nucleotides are TGCGCCAGCAGCCAATCGAGCGGGGACCTCACCGGGGAGCTGTTTTTT.

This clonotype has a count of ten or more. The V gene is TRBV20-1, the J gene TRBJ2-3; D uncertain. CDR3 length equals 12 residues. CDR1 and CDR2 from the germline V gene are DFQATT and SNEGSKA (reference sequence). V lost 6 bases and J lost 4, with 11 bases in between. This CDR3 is CSAPDVADTQYF. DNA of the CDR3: TGCAGTGCCCCTGATGTGGCAGATACGCAGTATTTT.

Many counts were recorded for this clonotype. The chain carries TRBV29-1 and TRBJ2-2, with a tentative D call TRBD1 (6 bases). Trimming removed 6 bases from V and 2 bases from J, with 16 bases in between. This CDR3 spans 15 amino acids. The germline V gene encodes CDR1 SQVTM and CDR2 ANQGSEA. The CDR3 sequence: CSVIQGATNTGELFF. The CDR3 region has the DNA TGCAGCGTAATACAGGGCGCCACCAACACCGGGGAGCTGTTTTTT.

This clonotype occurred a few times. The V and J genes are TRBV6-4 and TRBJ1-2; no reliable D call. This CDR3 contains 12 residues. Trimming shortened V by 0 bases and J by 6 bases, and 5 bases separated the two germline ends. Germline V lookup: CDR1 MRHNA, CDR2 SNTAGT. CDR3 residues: CASSDSGNGYTF. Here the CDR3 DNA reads TGTGCCAGCAGTGACTCCGGGAATGGCTACACCTTC.

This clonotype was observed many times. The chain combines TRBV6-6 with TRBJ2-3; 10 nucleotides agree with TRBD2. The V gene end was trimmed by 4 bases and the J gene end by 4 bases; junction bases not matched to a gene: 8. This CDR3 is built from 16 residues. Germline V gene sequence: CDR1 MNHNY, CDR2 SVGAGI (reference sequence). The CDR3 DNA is TGTGCCAGCAGTTGGGCTAGCGGGGGTACACCAGATACGCAGTATTTT. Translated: CASSWASGGTPDTQYF.

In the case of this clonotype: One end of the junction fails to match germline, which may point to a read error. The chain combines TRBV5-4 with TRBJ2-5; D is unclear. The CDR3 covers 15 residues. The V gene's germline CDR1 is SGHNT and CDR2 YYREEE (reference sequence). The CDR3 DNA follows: TGTGCCAGCAACCGACGGACCGATCCTCAAGAGACCCCGTACTTC. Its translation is CASNRRTDPQETPYF.

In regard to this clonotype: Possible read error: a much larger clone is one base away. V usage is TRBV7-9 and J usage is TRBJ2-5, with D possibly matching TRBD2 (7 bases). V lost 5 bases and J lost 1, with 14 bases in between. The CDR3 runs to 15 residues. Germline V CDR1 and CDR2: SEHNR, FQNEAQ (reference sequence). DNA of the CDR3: TGTGCCAGCAGCGGGGGGGCCTCGCCCCAAGAGACCCAGTACTTC. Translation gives CASSGGASPQETQYF.

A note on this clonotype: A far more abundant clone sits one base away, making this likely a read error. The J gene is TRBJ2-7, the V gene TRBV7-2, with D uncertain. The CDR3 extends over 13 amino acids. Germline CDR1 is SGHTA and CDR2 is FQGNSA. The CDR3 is CAGSLGVGYEQYF. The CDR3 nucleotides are TGTGCCGGCAGCTTAGGTGTGGGGTACGAGCAGTACTTC.

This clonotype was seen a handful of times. The chain's CDR3 is CASSLVWPTRGISYEQYF. CDR3 DNA: TGTGCCAGCAGCTTAGTATGGCCTACGAGGGGTATCTCCTACGAGCAGTACTTC. This chain joins TRBV7-9 and TRBJ2-7; D may correspond to TRBD1 or TRBD2 (5 bases each). CDR3 length: 18 amino acids. CDR1 is SEHNR, CDR2 FQNEAQ, per germline (reference sequence). Trimming shortened V by 1 base and J by 0 bases, and 19 bases separated the two germline ends.

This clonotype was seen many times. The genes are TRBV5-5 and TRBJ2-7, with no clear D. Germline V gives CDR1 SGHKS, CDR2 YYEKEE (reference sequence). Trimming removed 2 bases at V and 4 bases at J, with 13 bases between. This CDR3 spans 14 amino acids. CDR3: CASSLGIGYYEQYF. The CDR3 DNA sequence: TGTGCCAGCAGCTTAGGGATCGGATATTACGAGCAGTACTTC.

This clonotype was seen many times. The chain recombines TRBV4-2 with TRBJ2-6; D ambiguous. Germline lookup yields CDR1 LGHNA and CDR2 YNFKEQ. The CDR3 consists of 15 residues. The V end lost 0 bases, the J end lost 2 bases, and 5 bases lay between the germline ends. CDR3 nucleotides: TGTGCCAGCAGCCAAGAGCGGACTGGGGCCAACGTCCTGACTTTC. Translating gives CASSQERTGANVLTF.

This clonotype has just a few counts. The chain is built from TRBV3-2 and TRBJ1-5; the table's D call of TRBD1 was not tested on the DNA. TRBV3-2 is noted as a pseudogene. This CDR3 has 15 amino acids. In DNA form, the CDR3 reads TGTGCCAGCAGCCAGGAGACGGGACAGCATCAGCCCCAGCATTTT. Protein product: CASSQETGQHQPQHF.

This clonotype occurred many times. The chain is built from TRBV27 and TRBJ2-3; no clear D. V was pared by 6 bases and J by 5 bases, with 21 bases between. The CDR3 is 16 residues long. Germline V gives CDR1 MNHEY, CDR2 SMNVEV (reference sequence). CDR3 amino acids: CASSLTRPRSLDTQYF. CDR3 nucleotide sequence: TGTGCCAGCAGCCTGACTCGCCCAAGATCCTTAGATACGCAGTATTTT.

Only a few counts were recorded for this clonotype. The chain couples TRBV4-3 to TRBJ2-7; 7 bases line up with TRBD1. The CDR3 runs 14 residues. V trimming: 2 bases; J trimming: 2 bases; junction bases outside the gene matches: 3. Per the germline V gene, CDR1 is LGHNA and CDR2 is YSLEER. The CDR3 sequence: CASSQHRGAYEQYF. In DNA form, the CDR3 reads TGCGCCAGCAGCCAACACAGGGGAGCCTACGAGCAGTACTTC.

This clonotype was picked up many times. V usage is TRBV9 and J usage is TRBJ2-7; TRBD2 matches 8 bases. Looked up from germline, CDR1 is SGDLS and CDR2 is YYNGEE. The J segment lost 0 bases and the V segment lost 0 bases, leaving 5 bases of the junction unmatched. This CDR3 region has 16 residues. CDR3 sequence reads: CASSVGGSGASYEQYF. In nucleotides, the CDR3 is TGTGCCAGCAGCGTAGGAGGTAGCGGGGCCTCCTACGAGCAGTACTTC.

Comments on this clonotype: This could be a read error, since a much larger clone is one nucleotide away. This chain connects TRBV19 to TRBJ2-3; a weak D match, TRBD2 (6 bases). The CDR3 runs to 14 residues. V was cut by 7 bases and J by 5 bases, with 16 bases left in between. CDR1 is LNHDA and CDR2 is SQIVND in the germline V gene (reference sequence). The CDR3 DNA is TGTGCCAGTACCCATAACGGGGACTTAGATACGCAGTATTTT. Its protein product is CASTHNGDLDTQYF.

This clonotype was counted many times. For the CDR3, the DNA is TGTGCCAGCAGCACTCAGACAGTTAGCACAGATACGCAGTATTTT. Its translation is CASSTQTVSTDTQYF. This rearrangement joins TRBV11-2 to TRBJ2-3, with D possibly TRBD1 on 5 matching bases. Trimming cost V 5 bases and J 0 bases, with 12 bases left between them. Germline lookup yields CDR1 SGHAT and CDR2 FQNNGV. The CDR3 totals 15 residues.

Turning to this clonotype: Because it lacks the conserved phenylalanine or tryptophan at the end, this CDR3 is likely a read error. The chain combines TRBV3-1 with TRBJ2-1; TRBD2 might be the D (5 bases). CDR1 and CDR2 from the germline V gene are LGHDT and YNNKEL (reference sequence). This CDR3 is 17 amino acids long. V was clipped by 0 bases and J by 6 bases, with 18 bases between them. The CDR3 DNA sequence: TGTGCCAGCAGCCAAGATGTCGATATGGCTAGCCGCAATGAGCAGTTCCTC. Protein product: CASSQDVDMASRNEQFL.

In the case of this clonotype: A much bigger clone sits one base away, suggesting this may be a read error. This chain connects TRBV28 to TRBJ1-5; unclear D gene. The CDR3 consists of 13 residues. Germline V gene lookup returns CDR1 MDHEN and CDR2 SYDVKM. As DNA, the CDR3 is TGTACCAGCACGCGAAATAGCAATCAGCCCCAGCATTTT. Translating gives CTSTRNSNQPQHF.

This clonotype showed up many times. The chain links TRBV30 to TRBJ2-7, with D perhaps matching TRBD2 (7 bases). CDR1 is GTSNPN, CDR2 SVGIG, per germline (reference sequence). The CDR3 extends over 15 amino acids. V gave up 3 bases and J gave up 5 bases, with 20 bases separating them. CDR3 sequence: CAWSWGPGGMNEQYF. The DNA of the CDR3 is TGTGCCTGGAGCTGGGGGCCGGGGGGCATGAACGAGCAGTACTTC.

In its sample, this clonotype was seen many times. Here the CDR3 reads CASSNSYEQYF. CDR3 in DNA: TGTGCCAGCAGTAATTCCTACGAGCAGTACTTC. The chain recombines TRBV25-1 with TRBJ2-7; no definite D call. Germline V gene data show CDR1 as MGHDK and CDR2 as SYGVNS. The CDR3 is 11 residues long. Trimming took off 5 bases at V and 1 base at J, with 3 bases between the two ends.

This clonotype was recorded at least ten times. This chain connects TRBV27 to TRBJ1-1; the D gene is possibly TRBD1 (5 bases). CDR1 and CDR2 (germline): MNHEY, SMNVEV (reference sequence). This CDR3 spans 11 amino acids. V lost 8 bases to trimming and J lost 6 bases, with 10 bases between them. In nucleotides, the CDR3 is TGTGCCAGCTGGGGGGGTTCTGAAGCTTTCTTT. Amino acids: CASWGGSEAFF.

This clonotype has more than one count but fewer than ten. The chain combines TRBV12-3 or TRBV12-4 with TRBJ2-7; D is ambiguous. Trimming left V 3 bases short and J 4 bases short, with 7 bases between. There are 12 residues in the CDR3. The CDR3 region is CASSFIVYEQYF. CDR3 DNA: TGTGCCAGCAGTTTTATAGTATACGAGCAGTACTTC.

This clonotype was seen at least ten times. This CDR3 is CASSQGGDVYEQYF. As DNA, the CDR3 is TGTGCCAGCAGCCAAGGTGGTGACGTCTACGAGCAGTACTTC. The rearrangement joins TRBV5-4 to TRBJ2-7; D gene ambiguous. Germline values: CDR1 SGHNT, CDR2 YYREEE (reference sequence). CDR3 length: 14 residues. V dropped 4 bases and J dropped 3 bases, with 14 bases sitting between them.

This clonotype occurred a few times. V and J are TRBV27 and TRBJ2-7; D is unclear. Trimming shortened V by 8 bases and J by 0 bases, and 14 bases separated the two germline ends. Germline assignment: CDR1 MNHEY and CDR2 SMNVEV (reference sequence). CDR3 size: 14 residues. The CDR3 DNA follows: TGTGCCAGCTCAGAGACCCTGAGCTCCTACGAGCAGTACTTC. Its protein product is CASSETLSSYEQYF.